These 17 T cell receptor beta chains were all obtained from the same sample, sequenced in a study of radiotherapy plus CTLA-4 blockade in lung cancer. Measured with immunoSEQ multiplex PCR; TCRdb has only the in-frame clones, and not every one. The sample contains around 56,000 clones, less than 80% of which appear only once. The source was peripheral blood, collected from a patient treated with radiotherapy plus ipilimumab. These receptors were taken from a human donor with non-small cell lung cancer who had a complete response to radiotherapy plus ipilimumab.

The V and J genes are TRBV6-5 and TRBJ1-2; maybe TRBD1 (6 bases). Per germline, CDR1 MNHEY and CDR2 SVGAGI. The V end was cut by 5 bases, the J end by 4 bases, with 14 bases between. There are 14 residues in the CDR3. The DNA of the CDR3 is TGTGCCAGCAGTCCGACTCAGGGGAGCTATGGCTACACCTTC. It translates to CASSPTQGSYGYTF.

V and J are TRBV2 and TRBJ1-5; D is uncertain. Trimming cost V 3 bases and J 3 bases, with 12 bases left between them. The germline V gene has CDR1 SNHLY and CDR2 FYNNEI. This CDR3 region has 15 residues. The CDR3 spells CASSDSGSLNQPQHF. CDR3 nucleotides: TGTGCCAGCAGTGATAGCGGGTCCCTCAATCAGCCCCAGCATTTT. The entire variable domain, with the rest obtained from reference TRBV2 and TRBJ1-5, is as follows: EPEVTQTPSHQVTQMGQEVILRCVPISNHLYFYWYRQILGQKVEFLVSFYNNEISEKSEIFDDQFSVERPDGSNFTLKIRSTKLEDSAMYFCASSDSGSLNQPQHFGDGTRLSIL.

The chain has TRBV5-1 and TRBJ2-2, with D unresolved. Germline CDR1 is SGHRS and CDR2 is YFSETQ. This CDR3 contains 15 residues. Trimming removed 2 bases from V and 1 base from J, with 9 bases in between. The CDR3: CASSFELVNTGELFF. As DNA, the CDR3 is TGCGCCAGCAGCTTCGAACTTGTGAACACCGGGGAGCTGTTTTTT.

The chain has TRBV7-2 and TRBJ2-2; the match to TRBD1 covers 8 bases. The CDR3 spans 15 residues. J lost 1 base, V lost 5 bases, and 3 bases had no gene match. CDR1 SGHTA and CDR2 FQGNSA come from the germline V gene. CDR3: CASSKDRVNTGELFF. The CDR3 DNA reads TGTGCCAGCAGCAAGGACAGGGTGAACACCGGGGAGCTGTTTTTT.

This clone has just a few counts. The chain carries TRBV28 and TRBJ1-4, with D maybe TRBD1 (6 bases). V was pared by 5 bases and J by 4 bases, with 11 bases between. The CDR3 runs to 14 residues. Germline lookup yields CDR1 MDHEN and CDR2 SYDVKM. CDR3: CASSPGQRNEKLFF. CDR3 DNA: TGTGCCAGCAGTCCGGGACAACGTAATGAAAAACTGTTTTTT.

The V gene is TRBV29-1, the J gene TRBJ1-5; D perhaps matches TRBD1 (5 bases). The CDR3 totals 15 residues. Germline lookup yields CDR1 SQVTM and CDR2 ANQGSEA. Trimming stripped 7 bases from V and 3 bases from J, with 19 bases between. The CDR3 region has the DNA TGCAGCGCCTCCTATCAGGGAGGGGACAATCAGCCCCAGCATTTT. This translates into CSASYQGGDNQPQHF.

V gene TRBV30 combines with J gene TRBJ1-6; the D gene is possibly TRBD1 (6 bases). V was trimmed by 1 base and J by 0 bases, leaving 22 bases between them. CDR3 length equals 20 residues. Germline CDR1 and CDR2: GTSNPN and SVGIG (reference sequence). DNA for the CDR3: TGTGCCTGGAGTGGGGGAGGGGGGGTTTTCTTGAGCTCCTATAATTCACCCCTCCACTTT. Encoded protein: CAWSGGGGVFLSSYNSPLHF.

Comments on this clone: A read error may produce the germline difference seen at one junction end. The CDR3 region is CVIRETAWNTEAFF. DNA for the CDR3: TGTGTCATCAGGGAGACAGCCTGGAACACTGAAGCTTTCTTT. V gene TRBV10-3 combines with J gene TRBJ1-1, with TRBD1 as a possible D gene (5 bases). Germline V gene sequence: CDR1 ENHRY, CDR2 SYGVKD. CDR3 length: 14 residues.

This clone was seen just once. The gene calls are TRBV10-3 and TRBJ2-1; weak D call: TRBD2 (5 bases). The CDR3 contains 13 residues. Between the trimmed V and J ends, which lost 10 bases and 2 bases, there was a span of 12 bases. From germline, CDR1 is ENHRY and CDR2 SYGVKD. The DNA for the CDR3 is TGTGCCACAGTCGGGGTACCCTACAATGAGCAGTTCTTC. Amino acids: CATVGVPYNEQFF.

The V call is TRBV11-2, the J call TRBJ2-2; no clear D. The CDR3 loop spans 15 amino acids. Germline lookup yields CDR1 SGHAT and CDR2 FQNNGV. V was trimmed by 1 base and J by 1 base, leaving 7 bases between them. The chain's CDR3 is CASSLGSRNTGELFF. CDR3 nucleotide sequence: TGTGCCAGCAGCTTAGGTTCTAGGAACACCGGGGAGCTGTTTTTT.

Note on this clone: At one boundary the junction diverges from the germline segment, which might be a read error. The chain recombines TRBV2 with TRBJ2-3, with 7 bases aligning to TRBD2. Looked up from germline, CDR1 is SNHLY and CDR2 is FYNNEI. The CDR3 consists of 14 residues. CDR3 coding DNA: TGTGCCAGCAGTGCCGGCGGGAGCAAAGATACGCAGTATTTT. This sequence encodes CASSAGGSKDTQYF.

This rearrangement joins TRBV11-2 to TRBJ2-7; D may correspond to TRBD1 or TRBD2 (5 bases each). Trimming left V 0 bases short and J 7 bases short, with 16 bases between. The germline V gene encodes CDR1 SGHAT and CDR2 FQNNGV. The CDR3 extends over 15 amino acids. The CDR3 is CASSLDGTRRREQYV. The CDR3 coding sequence is TGTGCCAGCAGCTTAGACGGGACCCGGCGGCGGGAGCAGTACGTC.

This chain uses TRBV21-1 with TRBJ1-2; the D call of TRBD1 is as the table states it, not checked on the DNA. TRBV21-1 represents a pseudogene. The CDR3 totals 15 residues. CDR3 nucleotide sequence: TGTGCCAGCAGCAACCGGGACAGGGGGCTTTTTGGCTACACCTTC. Translation: CASSNRDRGLFGYTF.

The sample holds a few counts of this clone. The chain is built from TRBV7-2 and TRBJ2-7, with TRBD1 identical over 9 bases. The germline V gene encodes CDR1 SGHTA and CDR2 FQGNSA. This CDR3 is 14 amino acids long. This chain's CDR3 is CASSLGTGSSEQYV. The CDR3 coding sequence is TGTGCCAGCAGCCTCGGGACAGGGTCCTCCGAGCAGTACGTC.

This sequence joins TRBV10-3 and TRBJ1-3; 7 bases agree with TRBD1. The CDR3 length is 15 residues. V was pared by 6 bases and J by 0 bases, with 5 bases of the junction left unmatched. CDR1 is ENHRY, CDR2 SYGVKD, per germline. The CDR3 region has the DNA TGTGCCATCAGCAGGGACAGAAGCTCTGGAAACACCATATATTTT. Residues: CAISRDRSSGNTIYF.

The gene calls are TRBV5-1 and TRBJ1-1; 10 bases agree with TRBD1. In germline, CDR1 is SGHRS, CDR2 YFSETQ. The CDR3 runs 14 residues. Losses at the gene ends were 5 bases for V and 1 base for J; bases not matched to a gene: 2. DNA of the CDR3: TGCGCCAGCAGGACAGGGGGCACGAACACTGAAGCTTTCTTT. As protein: CASRTGGTNTEAFF.

The V gene is TRBV5-1, the J gene TRBJ2-1; weak D call: TRBD2 (6 bases). The germline V and J ends were trimmed by 5 bases and 8 bases, with 17 bases remaining between them. CDR3 length: 14 residues. Germline CDR1 reads SGHRS; CDR2 reads YFSETQ. For the CDR3, the DNA is TGCGCCAGCAGTCAGCGACTAGGATGGGATGAGCAGTTCTTC. It yields the protein CASSQRLGWDEQFF.